A selection of T cell receptor beta chains follows, all from one sample in a study of OX40 agonist ivuxolimab in advanced cancers. Here immunoSEQ multiplex PCR was the method, and the copy in TCRdb shows in-frame clones only, minus some. The sample holds about 73,000 clones; around 90% are singletons and the top ten take 0.4% to 0.55%. Sample: CD4+ or CD8+ T cells sorted from blood, taken in a trial of the OX40 agonist ivuxolimab. The receptors originated from an adult with an advanced solid tumor such as melanoma, head and neck, liver or kidney cancer. Both conserved end residues are part of each CDR3. A D gene is named only where the DNA matches it firmly.

CDR3 length: 18; D gene: .; V gene: TRBV11-3; CDR3 protein: CASSIRQGGTSGANVLTF
CDR3 length: 13; D gene: .; V gene: TRBV7-6; CDR3 protein: CASSRNPGDTAFF
CDR3 length: 15; D gene: .; V gene: TRBV27; CDR3 protein: CASSFRKRGTDTQYF
CDR3 length: 15; D gene: .; V gene: TRBV28; CDR3 protein: CASSPIQDGVTEAFF
CDR3 length: 17; D gene: TRBD2; V gene: TRBV5-6; CDR3 protein: CASSFLGLAGVTDTQYF
CDR3 length: 17; D gene: TRBD2; V gene: TRBV18; CDR3 protein: CASSPTRLAGVGETQYF
CDR3 length: 11; D gene: .; V gene: TRBV7-9; CDR3 protein: CASSGQFEQYF
CDR3 length: 15; D gene: TRBD1; V gene: TRBV9; CDR3 protein: CASSVQGQEGSPLHF
CDR3 length: 14; D gene: TRBD2; V gene: TRBV5-6; CDR3 protein: CASSYLAGSEEQFF
CDR3 length: 15; D gene: TRBD2; V gene: TRBV28; CDR3 protein: CASRPGLGNRNIQYF
CDR3 length: 16; D gene: .; V gene: TRBV6-6; CDR3 protein: CASSYVGGLFSYEQYF
CDR3 length: 14; D gene: .; V gene: TRBV2; CDR3 protein: CASRQTGSSYEQYF
CDR3 length: 18; D gene: TRBD2; V gene: TRBV4-1; CDR3 protein: CASSHPVKGSGSTDTQYF
CDR3 length: 16; D gene: TRBD2; V gene: TRBV7-8; CDR3 protein: CASSISTAGAAETQYF